Below are 23 T cell receptor beta chains sequenced from a single sample in a study of immune cell composition in non-small cell lung cancer (dated by TCRdb to the late 2010s). Library creation used the immunoSEQ multiplex PCR assay. TCRdb took over this immuneACCESS table, retaining in-frame rearrangements with V and J assigned. Such tables are incomplete; in checked studies, under half of the missing clones stem from an unresolved V gene, and the remainder is unexplained. Here the sample has approximately 3,000 clones; roughly 70% occur a single time. In total, the top ten clones hold about 10% of the sample. Normal lung samples came from the same patient and were non-adjacent lung tissue collected as far from the tumour as possible, with a minimum distance of 3 cm. Sequenced sample: non-adjacent lung tissue. Source of these receptors: a human donor with non-small cell lung cancer.

For this clone: One end of the junction varies from germline; a read error may be responsible. The V call is TRBV5-4, the J call TRBJ2-7, with a possible D match to TRBD1 (5 bases). The germline gives CDR1 SGHNT, CDR2 YYREEE (reference sequence). The CDR3 length is 14 residues. This CDR3 is CARSLPRESYEQYF. Written as DNA, the CDR3 is TGTGCCAGAAGCTTGCCCAGGGAAAGCTACGAGCAGTACTTC.

The chain combines TRBV5-4 with TRBJ2-5; 7 positions agree with TRBD2. CDR3 length: 14 amino acids. Per the germline V gene, CDR1 is SGHNT and CDR2 is YYREEE (reference sequence). V lost 3 bases, J lost 8 bases, and 10 bases stayed unmatched. The CDR3 sequence: CASSWRAGRETQYF. CDR3 coding DNA: TGTGCCAGCAGCTGGAGGGCAGGGAGGGAAACCCAGTACTTC.

In its sample, this clone is large. V gene TRBV30 combines with J gene TRBJ2-6; 7 positions match TRBD1. Germline values: CDR1 GTSNPN, CDR2 SVGIG (reference sequence). With V trimmed by 4 bases and J by 3 bases, 6 bases remained unmatched. The length of the CDR3 is 15 residues. CDR3 sequence (DNA): TGTGCCTGGACCAAGGGGGCAGATGGGGCCAACGTCCTGACTTTC. Amino acid sequence: CAWTKGADGANVLTF.

Here the CDR3 reads CASSQITGSGEKLFF. CDR3 nucleotide sequence: TGTGCCAGCAGTCAAATTACAGGGTCGGGTGAAAAACTGTTTTTT. The rearrangement joins TRBV28 to TRBJ1-4; a possible D gene is TRBD1 (6 bases). Germline loops: CDR1 MDHEN, CDR2 SYDVKM. There are 15 residues in the CDR3. Between the trimmed V and J ends, which lost 5 bases and 7 bases, there was a span of 17 bases. The variable domain in full, completed from reference TRBV28 and TRBJ1-4, reads DVKVTQSSRYLVKRTGEKVFLECVQDMDHENMFWYRQDPGLGLRLIYFSYDVKMKEKGDIPEGYSVSREKKERFSLILESASTNQTSMYLCASSQITGSGEKLFFGSGTQLSVL.

This clone was counted a few times. The chain combines TRBV9 with TRBJ2-3; 9 bases match TRBD2. In germline, CDR1 is SGDLS, CDR2 YYNGEE. The CDR3 length is 17 residues. V was pared by 4 bases and J by 9 bases, with 18 bases of the junction left unmatched. The CDR3: CASSPQVSSGAGGTQYF. The CDR3 DNA is TGTGCCAGCAGCCCCCAGGTGTCTAGCGGGGCCGGGGGGACGCAGTATTTT.

By share, this clone ranks as medium-sized. This chain links TRBV7-9 with TRBJ2-2; D may be TRBD1 (5 bases). CDR3 size: 12 residues. Trimming cost V 5 bases and J 9 bases, with 10 bases left between them. Germline CDR1 is SEHNR and CDR2 is FQNEAQ (reference sequence). The CDR3 spells CASSKTARELFF. CDR3 sequence (DNA): TGTGCCAGCAGCAAGACAGCGAGGGAGCTGTTTTTT. The full variable domain, its missing parts supplied by reference TRBV7-9 and TRBJ2-2, is DTGVSQNPRHKITKRGQNVTFRCDPISEHNRLYWYRQTLGQGPEFLTYFQNEAQLEKSRLLSDRFSAERPKGSFSTLEIQRTEQGDSAMYLCASSKTARELFFGEGSRLTVL.

J is TRBJ1-5 and V is TRBV7-6; 9 nucleotides align to TRBD1. The CDR3 consists of 15 residues. The ends lost 1 base at V and 6 bases at J; junction bases unmatched: 4. Per the germline V gene, CDR1 is SGHVS and CDR2 is FNYEAQ. The CDR3, as DNA: TGTGCCAGCAGCTTAGACAGGGGGCGATCTCAGCCCCAGCATTTT. Translating it yields CASSLDRGRSQPQHF.

The chain couples TRBV5-4 to TRBJ1-1; unclear D gene. V was clipped by 4 bases and J by 4 bases, with 11 bases between them. The CDR3 has 13 residues. The germline V gene encodes CDR1 SGHNT and CDR2 YYREEE (reference sequence). In nucleotides, the CDR3 is TGTGCCAGCAGCCCCGGGTCCTCCACTGAAGCTTTCTTT. Translation gives CASSPGSSTEAFF.

CDR3 residues: CASSDTGGRYGYTF. In DNA form, the CDR3 reads TGTGCCAGCAGTGATACAGGGGGGAGATATGGCTACACCTTC. The chain carries TRBV6-5 and TRBJ1-2, with TRBD1 matching 8 bases. The CDR3 loop spans 14 amino acids. Germline loops: CDR1 MNHEY, CDR2 SVGAGI. The V and J ends lost 5 bases and 5 bases, in that order; junction bases with no gene match: 7.

The chain uses TRBV19 and TRBJ2-7; possible D gene TRBD1, 5 bases. The CDR3 spans 16 residues. CDR1 and CDR2 (germline): LNHDA, SQIVND (reference sequence). Trimming shortened V by 3 bases and J by 5 bases, and 20 bases separated the two germline ends. For the CDR3, the DNA is TGTGCCAGTAGTATTGGTTGGGGCAGGGATTTCAACGAGCAGTACTTC. Amino acids: CASSIGWGRDFNEQYF. Drawing the rest from reference TRBV19 and TRBJ2-7, the complete variable domain is DGGITQSPKYLFRKEGQNVTLSCEQNLNHDAMYWYRQDPGQGLRLIYYSQIVNDFQKGDIAEGYSVSREKKESFPLTVTSAQKNPTAFYLCASSIGWGRDFNEQYFGPGTRLTVT.

The V and J genes are TRBV5-5 and TRBJ2-1; TRBD2 might be the D (5 bases). CDR1 is SGHKS and CDR2 is YYEKEE in the germline V gene (reference sequence). The CDR3 contains 14 residues. V lost 2 bases and J lost 5, with 11 bases in between. The CDR3 is CASSFETTNNEQFF. In DNA form, the CDR3 reads TGTGCCAGCAGCTTTGAGACTACTAACAATGAGCAGTTCTTC.

The chain uses TRBV5-1 and TRBJ2-1; D perhaps matches TRBD2 (6 bases). Germline V gene sequence: CDR1 SGHRS, CDR2 YFSETQ. The V end was cut by 5 bases, the J end by 7 bases, with 13 bases between. This CDR3 spans 13 amino acids. DNA for the CDR3: TGCGCCAGCAGGCAGGGACTGGTTAATGAGCAGTTCTTC. Amino acid sequence: CASRQGLVNEQFF.

Only a few counts were recorded for this clone. The chain links TRBV7-9 to TRBJ2-3; TRBD2 aligns across 7 bases. V trimming: 11 bases; J trimming: 5 bases; junction bases outside the gene matches: 7. In germline, CDR1 is SEHNR, CDR2 FQNEAQ (reference sequence). There are 12 residues in the CDR3. CDR3 region: CAQRDPVDTQYF. CDR3 DNA sequence: TGTGCCCAGCGGGATCCGGTAGATACGCAGTATTTT.

The chain couples TRBV7-8 to TRBJ2-7, with TRBD1 matching over 8 bases. The CDR3 is 14 amino acids. Trimming took 5 bases from V and 5 from J; bases not matched to a gene: 8. Per germline, CDR1 SGHVS and CDR2 FQNEAQ. CDR3 coding DNA: TGTGCCAGCAGCCCGGGGACAGGTCCCCACGAGCAGTACTTC. Translating gives CASSPGTGPHEQYF.

By proportion, this clone is medium-sized. The chain is built from TRBV5-6 and TRBJ2-2; TRBD1 aligns across 12 bases. Germline lookup yields CDR1 SGHDT and CDR2 YYEEEE. V lost 2 bases and J lost 7; bases outside the gene matches: 3. The CDR3 is 15 amino acids. This CDR3 reads CASSFGTGGSGELFF. CDR3 bases: TGTGCCAGCAGCTTTGGGACAGGGGGCAGCGGGGAGCTGTTTTTT. The whole variable domain, filled in from reference TRBV5-6 and TRBJ2-2, reads DAGVTQSPTHLIKTRGQQVTLRCSPKSGHDTVSWYQQALGQGPQFIFQYYEEEERQRGNFPDRFSGHQFPNYSSELNVNALLLGDSALYLCASSFGTGGSGELFFGEGSRLTVL.

The chain is built from TRBV29-1 and TRBJ2-5; the D gene is possibly TRBD2 (5 bases). V was clipped by 4 bases and J by 1 base, with 19 bases between them. CDR3 size: 16 residues. Germline V gene sequence: CDR1 SQVTM, CDR2 ANQGSEA. CDR3 loop: CSVVGYGVIAQETQYF. The DNA of the CDR3 is TGCAGCGTTGTGGGGTACGGGGTTATCGCCCAAGAGACCCAGTACTTC.

The chain combines TRBV13 with TRBJ1-2, with D possibly being TRBD1 (5 bases). V was cut by 4 bases and J by 0 bases, with 12 bases left in between. The CDR3 totals 15 residues. Germline V gives CDR1 PRHDT, CDR2 FYEKMQ (reference sequence). The CDR3 spells CASSSMDTPNYGYTF. The CDR3 DNA sequence: TGTGCCAGCAGCTCGATGGACACACCTAACTATGGCTACACCTTC.

In this sample, this clone turned up a few times. V is TRBV10-2 and J is TRBJ2-7; 9 bases align to TRBD1. V lost 5 bases and J lost 5; bases outside the gene matches: 7. Germline V gene lookup returns CDR1 WSHSY and CDR2 SAAADI. The CDR3 has 14 residues. The CDR3 nucleotides read TGCGCCAGCAGTCAACAGGGGGCTGGAAACGAGCAGTACTTC. Protein product: CASSQQGAGNEQYF.

V and J are TRBV6-1 and TRBJ1-2; 7 nucleotides align to TRBD1. The V gene's germline CDR1 is MNHNS and CDR2 SASEGT. J lost 4 bases, V lost 10 bases, and 9 bases had no gene match. This CDR3 contains 13 residues. The CDR3 spells CATEPDRAYGYTF. In DNA form, the CDR3 reads TGTGCCACCGAACCCGACAGGGCCTATGGCTACACCTTC.

This rearrangement joins TRBV12-5 to TRBJ1-1, with D possibly TRBD1 on 6 matching bases. CDR1 LGHNT and CDR2 FRNRAP come from the germline V gene. The V end lost 6 bases, the J end lost 2 bases, and 19 bases lay between the germline ends. This CDR3 spans 16 amino acids. The DNA for the CDR3 is TGTGCTAGTGGAACCAGACAGGCGGCCTTTAACACTGAAGCTTTCTTT. Translated: CASGTRQAAFNTEAFF.

The table lists this clone with a count of one. The V call is TRBV29-1, the J call TRBJ2-5; 7 bases agree with TRBD2. This CDR3 spans 13 amino acids. Germline CDR1 reads SQVTM; CDR2 reads ANQGSEA. The V segment lost 8 bases and the J segment 4 bases; nucleotides outside the gene matches: 10. The CDR3 coding sequence is TGCAGCCATACTCTAGCGGTACGAGAGACCCAGTACTTC. Its protein is CSHTLAVRETQYF.

The V and J genes are TRBV19 and TRBJ2-3; perhaps TRBD1 as D (6 bases). CDR3 length: 15 amino acids. The V end was cut by 0 bases, the J end by 8 bases, with 15 bases between. Germline CDR1 reads LNHDA; CDR2 reads SQIVND (reference sequence). CDR3 amino acids: CASSIDGGPRGTQYF. The CDR3 region has the DNA TGTGCCAGTAGTATAGATGGGGGCCCTAGGGGTACGCAGTATTTT.

The chain has TRBV5-1 and TRBJ2-7; 10 bases line up with TRBD2. CDR1 is SGHRS, CDR2 YFSETQ, per germline. This CDR3 has 15 residues. The V and J ends lost 0 bases and 3 bases, in that order; junction bases with no gene match: 3. This CDR3 is CASSLELAGNYEQYF. The CDR3 DNA reads as TGCGCCAGCAGCTTGGAACTAGCGGGAAACTACGAGCAGTACTTC.